A single sample is the source of the 25 T cell receptor beta chains below, sequenced in a study of blood T cell repertoires in COVID-19. Sequencing was performed with immunoSEQ multiplex PCR; in TCRdb, only in-frame clones are kept and a portion is missing. The repertoire holds about 80,000 clones, with less than 85% as singletons. Sequenced material: peripheral blood. The origin of the receptors is a human donor in a cohort sampled during active COVID-19.

Within the sample, this clone is medium-sized (0.01 to 0.1%). The rearrangement links TRBV5-1 to TRBJ1-1, with D unclear. Trimming left V 7 bases short and J 5 bases short, with 15 bases between. The germline CDR1 and CDR2 sequences are SGHRS and YFSETQ. CDR3 length equals 13 residues. This chain's CDR3 is CASFLPGETEAFF. The CDR3 DNA is TGCGCCAGCTTCCTCCCGGGAGAGACTGAAGCTTTCTTT.

This clone was observed at least ten times. This chain connects TRBV20-1 to TRBJ1-1, with D perhaps TRBD1 (6 bases). CDR3 size: 11 residues. Per the germline V gene, CDR1 is DFQATT and CDR2 is SNEGSKA (reference sequence). V lost 6 bases and J lost 2, with 7 bases in between. Here the CDR3 DNA reads TGCAGTGCGGGGGCAAACACTGAAGCTTTCTTT. It codes for CSAGANTEAFF.

The chain combines TRBV19 with TRBJ2-1; 10 bases map to TRBD2. CDR3 length: 15 residues. Germline CDR1 and CDR2: LNHDA and SQIVND (reference sequence). Germline trimming cut 1 base from V and 10 bases from J; bases unmatched to any gene: 7. The CDR3: CASSIGQRGGREQFF. CDR3 DNA sequence: TGTGCCAGTAGTATAGGCCAGCGGGGGGGCCGAGAGCAGTTCTTC. Variable domain in full (rest from reference TRBV19 and TRBJ2-1): DGGITQSPKYLFRKEGQNVTLSCEQNLNHDAMYWYRQDPGQGLRLIYYSQIVNDFQKGDIAEGYSVSREKKESFPLTVTSAQKNPTAFYLCASSIGQRGGREQFFGPGTRLTVL.

The chain combines TRBV15 with TRBJ2-2, with 7 bases that match TRBD1. V lost 3 bases, J lost 5 bases, and 6 bases stayed unmatched. The CDR3 length is 15 residues. CDR1 and CDR2 from the germline V gene are LNHNV and YYDKDF (reference sequence). In DNA, the CDR3 is TGTGCCACCAGCAGGGAGACAGGGTGGACCGGGGAGCTGTTTTTT. Amino acids: CATSRETGWTGELFF.

This clone was detected only once. The V call is TRBV11-3, the J call TRBJ2-7, with 8 positions matching TRBD1. The CDR3 length is 14 residues. The germline V gene encodes CDR1 SGHNT and CDR2 YENEEA. With V trimmed by 5 bases and J by 7 bases, 10 bases remained unmatched. The CDR3 region has the DNA TGTGCCAGCAGCCAACAGGGGGGAGGCGGAGAGCAGTACTTC. Its protein is CASSQQGGGGEQYF.

The chain is built from TRBV6-5 and TRBJ1-5, with TRBD1 matching over 10 bases. Germline CDR1 MNHEY, CDR2 SVGAGI. The CDR3 totals 13 residues. V was clipped by 8 bases and J by 5 bases; unmatched bases: 3. This chain's CDR3 is CASRDRGDQPQHF. Here the CDR3 DNA reads TGTGCCAGCCGGGACAGGGGTGATCAGCCCCAGCATTTT.

The chain combines TRBV25-1 with TRBJ2-5, with 9 bases identical to TRBD1. Germline V gene data show CDR1 as MGHDK and CDR2 as SYGVNS. The CDR3 extends over 14 amino acids. J lost 6 bases, V lost 4 bases, and 6 bases had no gene match. The CDR3 bases are TGTGCCAGCAGTGCTCCGGGACAGGGAAAGACCCAGTACTTC. The encoded protein is CASSAPGQGKTQYF. The full variable domain, with the rest looked up from reference TRBV25-1 and TRBJ2-5, is EADIYQTPRYLVIGTGKKITLECSQTMGHDKMYWYQQDPGMELHLIHYSYGVNSTEKGDLSSESTVSRIRTEHFPLTLESARPSHTSQYLCASSAPGQGKTQYFGPGTRLLVL.

The chain links TRBV29-1 to TRBJ1-1; D is unresolved. Trimming cost V 7 bases and J 1 base, with 10 bases left between them. Germline CDR1 is SQVTM and CDR2 is ANQGSEA. This CDR3 spans 12 amino acids. CDR3 sequence (DNA): TGCAGCGGAGATCGAAGGAACACTGAAGCTTTCTTT. Amino acid sequence: CSGDRRNTEAFF.

This clone was detected a few times. The CDR3 bases are TGTGCCAGCAGTACGGGACAAAGGCTCAATGAGCAGTTCTTC. Residues: CASSTGQRLNEQFF. V usage is TRBV6-6 and J usage is TRBJ2-1; the D gene is possibly TRBD1 (6 bases). V lost 5 bases to trimming and J lost 6 bases, with 14 bases between them. The CDR3 covers 14 residues. Germline V lookup: CDR1 MNHNY, CDR2 SVGAGI (reference sequence).

This clone occurred once. This rearrangement joins TRBV7-8 to TRBJ1-5, with D unresolved. From germline, CDR1 is SGHVS and CDR2 FQNEAQ. V gave up 8 bases and J gave up 5 bases, with 7 bases separating them. The CDR3 loop spans 11 amino acids. CDR3 in DNA: TGTGCCAGCGTGAGAGATCAGCCCCAGCATTTT. Translation gives CASVRDQPQHF. The variable domain in full, with the rest retrieved from reference TRBV7-8 and TRBJ1-5, is GAGVSQSPRYKVAKRGQDVALRCDPISGHVSLFWYQQALGQGPEFLTYFQNEAQLDKSGLPSDRFFAERPEGSVSTLKIQRTQQEDSAVYLCASVRDQPQHFGDGTRLSIL.

V and J are TRBV6-5 and TRBJ2-1; 8 nucleotides match TRBD1. The CDR3 covers 12 residues. Losses at the gene ends were 7 bases for V and 8 bases for J; bases not matched to a gene: 4. Germline V gene data show CDR1 as MNHEY and CDR2 as SVGAGI. In nucleotides, the CDR3 is TGTGCCAGCACAGGACAGGGCGATGAGCAGTTCTTC. Translating gives CASTGQGDEQFF.

V and J are TRBV5-4 and TRBJ2-3; D might be TRBD1 (6 bases). Trimming pared 4 bases from V and 1 base from J, leaving 10 bases between. This CDR3 is built from 14 residues. The germline CDR1 and CDR2 sequences are SGHNT and YYREEE (reference sequence). CDR3 sequence (DNA): TGTGCCAGCAGCACCGGACAGCGCACAGATACGCAGTATTTT. Translation: CASSTGQRTDTQYF.

The chain carries TRBV4-1 and TRBJ2-7; 12 bases are a match to TRBD2. CDR3 size: 16 residues. Germline-derived CDR1 and CDR2 are MGHRA and YSYEKL. J lost 3 bases, V lost 4 bases, and 7 bases had no gene match. CDR3 sequence: CASSRASGGAFYEQYF. The CDR3, as DNA: TGCGCCAGCAGCCGTGCTAGCGGGGGGGCCTTCTACGAGCAGTACTTC.

The chain links TRBV7-3 to TRBJ2-1, with 9 bases lining up with TRBD2. V gave up 5 bases and J gave up 2 bases; unmatched junction bases: 7. In germline, CDR1 is SGHTA, CDR2 FQGTGA. This CDR3 has 16 residues. CDR3 amino acids: CASSPIERGAYNEQFF. The CDR3 nucleotides read TGTGCCAGCAGCCCTATTGAGCGGGGGGCCTACAATGAGCAGTTCTTC.

This clone was counted only a few times. V is TRBV28 and J is TRBJ1-6; 7 bases map to TRBD1. The CDR3 runs 14 residues. CDR1 and CDR2 (germline): MDHEN, SYDVKM. The trim removed 6 bases at V and 5 bases at J, leaving 4 bases unmatched. CDR3 protein: CASSSTGDNSPLHF. CDR3 nucleotides: TGTGCCAGCAGCTCTACAGGGGATAATTCACCCCTCCACTTT.

The V gene is TRBV5-1, the J gene TRBJ1-6; 9 nucleotides align to TRBD1. Germline V gives CDR1 SGHRS, CDR2 YFSETQ. Trimming took 0 bases from V and 8 from J; bases not matched to a gene: 15. The length of the CDR3 is 19 residues. The CDR3, as DNA: TGCGCCAGCAGCTTGGGGGACAGGGAAGTGCCTTATAGTGATTCACCCCTCCACTTT. Translation gives CASSLGDREVPYSDSPLHF.

This rearrangement joins TRBV27 to TRBJ2-3; D may be TRBD2 (6 bases). Germline CDR1 MNHEY, CDR2 SMNVEV (reference sequence). Deletions cut 9 bases from V and 2 bases from J, with 12 bases between. This CDR3 spans 13 amino acids. The CDR3 DNA reads TGTGCCAGTCGGAGGGCTCCCACAGATACGCAGTATTTT. Protein product: CASRRAPTDTQYF.

This clone showed up just once. This chain links TRBV27 with TRBJ2-3; a weak D match, TRBD2 (6 bases). CDR1 and CDR2 from the germline V gene are MNHEY and SMNVEV (reference sequence). The CDR3 has 11 amino acids. Trimming removed 5 bases at V and 10 bases at J, with 10 bases between. The CDR3 loop reads CASSNQRAQYF. The CDR3 nucleotides read TGTGCCAGCAGTAACCAGCGGGCGCAGTATTTT.

This clone was seen a handful of times. The V gene is TRBV7-6, the J gene TRBJ1-6; possible D gene TRBD1, 6 bases. CDR1 is SGHVS and CDR2 is FNYEAQ in the germline V gene. V was shortened by 5 bases and J by 10 bases, with 18 bases between the two germline ends. This CDR3 contains 15 residues. DNA for the CDR3: TGTGCCAGCAGCCCAGCCCCCAGGGGTGGCTCACCCCTCCACTTT. This sequence encodes CASSPAPRGGSPLHF.

This clone was seen only a few times. The genes are TRBV19 and TRBJ1-5; the D gene is possibly TRBD1 (5 bases). CDR1 LNHDA and CDR2 SQIVND come from the germline V gene (reference sequence). This CDR3 has 13 residues. V was trimmed by 2 bases and J by 6 bases, leaving 8 bases between them. CDR3 sequence: CASSILRVQPQHF. CDR3 bases: TGTGCCAGTAGTATACTCAGGGTTCAGCCCCAGCATTTT.

The V gene is TRBV7-9, the J gene TRBJ2-7, with a weak D call TRBD1 (6 bases). The CDR3 is 14 amino acids. Looked up from germline, CDR1 is SEHNR and CDR2 is FQNEAQ (reference sequence). The V end was cut by 4 bases, the J end by 5 bases, with 15 bases between. The DNA of the CDR3 is TGTGCCAGCAGCTGGAAAGGGGGAAGCAACGAGCAGTACTTC. It yields the protein CASSWKGGSNEQYF.

The chain uses TRBV10-3 and TRBJ1-2; 8 nucleotides line up with TRBD1. Germline V gene lookup returns CDR1 ENHRY and CDR2 SYGVKD. V shed 6 bases, J shed 3 bases, and the junction held 6 bases outside the gene matches. The CDR3 length is 14 residues. As DNA, the CDR3 is TGTGCCATCAGCCTAGGACAGGGCGACTATGGCTACACCTTC. Protein sequence: CAISLGQGDYGYTF.

Here the CDR3 DNA reads TGCGCCAGCAGCCGAGCAAGGGACAGCTCCTACAATGAGCAGTTCTTC. Amino acids: CASSRARDSSYNEQFF. The rearrangement links TRBV4-1 to TRBJ2-1; 7 bases agree with TRBD1. The junction had 6 bases not matched to a gene; V was cut back by 4 bases and J by 0 bases. This CDR3 is 16 amino acids long. The germline gives CDR1 MGHRA, CDR2 YSYEKL.

CDR3 residues: CASIRQDLYEQFF. The CDR3 DNA sequence: TGTGCCAGCATTCGACAGGATCTCTATGAGCAGTTCTTC. The chain has TRBV2 and TRBJ2-1; tentatively, D is TRBD1 (6 bases). The length of the CDR3 is 13 residues. V shed 7 bases and J shed 8 bases, with 15 bases lying between them. Germline V CDR1 and CDR2: SNHLY, FYNNEI.

CDR3 DNA sequence: TGTGCCAGCAGTTGGACTAGCGGGGGGGCTGACTTTGCGAACATTCAGTACTTC. This sequence encodes CASSWTSGGADFANIQYF. The genes are TRBV2 and TRBJ2-4; 15 positions match TRBD2. The CDR3 consists of 18 residues. Losses at the gene ends were 5 bases for V and 7 bases for J; bases not matched to a gene: 12. Germline CDR1 and CDR2: SNHLY and FYNNEI.